At least ten counts were recorded for the clone carrying this T cell receptor (beta chain). It was RNA transcripts that yielded the amplified TCR beta CDR3 regions. When the TCR CDR3 underwent first-round RT-PCR, the HTBI primer set was used. TCRdb re-derived calls from the multiplex PCR reads in MiXCR, one entry per CDR3 protein. The sample yields roughly 250,000 distinct CDR3 sequences, just over 14% seen once. The data originate from a study of T cells in Graves' hyperthyroidism and ophthalmopathy. Trimming stripped 3 bases from V and 0 bases from J, with 3 bases between. The germline V gene has CDR1 LNHNV and CDR2 YYDKDF (reference sequence). CDR3 length: 13 residues.

The sample comprised blood. The receptor was isolated from a woman aged 40 to 55 with Graves' hyperthyroidism that later progressed to Graves' ophthalmopathy. The chain carries TRBV15 and TRBJ1-5; no definite D call. CDR3 sequence: CATSSDSNQPQHF. The CDR3 nucleotides are TGTGCCACCAGCAGTGATAGCAATCAGCCCCAGCATTTT.